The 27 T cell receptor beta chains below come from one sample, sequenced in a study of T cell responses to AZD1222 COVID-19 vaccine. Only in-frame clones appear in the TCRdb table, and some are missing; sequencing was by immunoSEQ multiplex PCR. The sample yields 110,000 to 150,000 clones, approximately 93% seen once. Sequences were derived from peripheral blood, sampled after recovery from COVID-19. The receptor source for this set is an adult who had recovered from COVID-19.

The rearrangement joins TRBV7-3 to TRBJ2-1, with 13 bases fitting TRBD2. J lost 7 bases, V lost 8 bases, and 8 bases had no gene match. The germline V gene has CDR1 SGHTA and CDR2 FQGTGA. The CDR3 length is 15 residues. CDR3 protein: CASSKLAGGPNEQFF. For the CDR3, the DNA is TGTGCCAGCTCAAAACTAGCGGGAGGGCCAAATGAGCAGTTCTTC. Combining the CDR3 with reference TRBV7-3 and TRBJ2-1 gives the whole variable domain GAGVSQTPSNKVTEKGKYVELRCDPISGHTALYWYRQSLGQGPEFLIYFQGTGAADDSGLPNDRFFAVRPEGSVSTLKIQRTERGDSAVYLCASSKLAGGPNEQFFGPGTRLTVL.

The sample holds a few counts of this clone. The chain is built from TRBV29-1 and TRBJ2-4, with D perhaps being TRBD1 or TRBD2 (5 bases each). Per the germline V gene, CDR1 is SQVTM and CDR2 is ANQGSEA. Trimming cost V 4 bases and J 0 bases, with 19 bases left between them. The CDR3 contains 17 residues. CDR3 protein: CSVGDLPGSLAKNIQYF. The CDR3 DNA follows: TGCAGCGTTGGGGACCTCCCAGGTTCCCTAGCCAAAAACATTCAGTACTTC. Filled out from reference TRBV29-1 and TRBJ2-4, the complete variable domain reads SAVISQKPSRDICQRGTSLTIQCQVDSQVTMMFWYRQQPGQSLTLIATANQGSEATYESGFVIDKFPISRPNLTFSTLTVSNMSPEDSSIYLCSVGDLPGSLAKNIQYFGAGTRLSVL.

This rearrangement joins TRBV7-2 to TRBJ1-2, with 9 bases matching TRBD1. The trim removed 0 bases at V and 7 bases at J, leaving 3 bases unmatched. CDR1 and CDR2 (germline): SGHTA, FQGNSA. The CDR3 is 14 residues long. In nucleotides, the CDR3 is TGTGCCAGCAGCTTAGCGGGACAGGGCGGTGGCTACACCTTC. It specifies CASSLAGQGGGYTF.

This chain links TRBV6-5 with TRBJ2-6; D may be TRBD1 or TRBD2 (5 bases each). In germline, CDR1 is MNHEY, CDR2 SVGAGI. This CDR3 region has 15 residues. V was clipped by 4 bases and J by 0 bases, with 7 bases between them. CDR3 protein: CASSWGTSGANVLTF. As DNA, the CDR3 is TGTGCCAGCAGTTGGGGGACCTCTGGGGCCAACGTCCTGACTTTC.

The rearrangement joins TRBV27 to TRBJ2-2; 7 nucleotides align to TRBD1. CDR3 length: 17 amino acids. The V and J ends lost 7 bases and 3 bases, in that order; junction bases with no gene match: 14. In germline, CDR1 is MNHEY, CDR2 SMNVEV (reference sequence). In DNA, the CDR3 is TGTGCCAGCACGAGTCAGGGGGTAATAGTGGACACCGGGGAGCTGTTTTTT. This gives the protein CASTSQGVIVDTGELFF.

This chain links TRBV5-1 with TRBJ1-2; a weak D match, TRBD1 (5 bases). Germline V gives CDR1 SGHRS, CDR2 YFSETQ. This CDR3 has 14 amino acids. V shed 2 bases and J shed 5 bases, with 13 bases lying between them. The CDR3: CASSFSQGGYGYTF. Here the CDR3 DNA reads TGCGCCAGCAGCTTTTCCCAGGGAGGGTATGGCTACACCTTC.

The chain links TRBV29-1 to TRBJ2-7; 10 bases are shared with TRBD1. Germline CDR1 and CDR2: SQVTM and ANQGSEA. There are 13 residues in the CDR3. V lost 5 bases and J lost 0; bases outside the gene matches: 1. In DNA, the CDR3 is TGCAGCGTTCGGACAGGGGGCTCCTACGAGCAGTACTTC. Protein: CSVRTGGSYEQYF.

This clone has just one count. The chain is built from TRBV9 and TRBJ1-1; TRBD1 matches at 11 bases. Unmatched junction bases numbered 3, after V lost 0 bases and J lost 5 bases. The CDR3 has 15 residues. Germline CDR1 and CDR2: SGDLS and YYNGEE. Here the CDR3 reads CASSVEGTGGTEAFF. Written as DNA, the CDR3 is TGTGCCAGCAGCGTAGAAGGGACAGGGGGGACTGAAGCTTTCTTT.

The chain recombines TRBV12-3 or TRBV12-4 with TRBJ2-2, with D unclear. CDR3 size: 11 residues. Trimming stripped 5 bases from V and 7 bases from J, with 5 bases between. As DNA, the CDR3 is TGTGCCAGCAGTCAGGTCGGGGAGCTGTTTTTT. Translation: CASSQVGELFF.

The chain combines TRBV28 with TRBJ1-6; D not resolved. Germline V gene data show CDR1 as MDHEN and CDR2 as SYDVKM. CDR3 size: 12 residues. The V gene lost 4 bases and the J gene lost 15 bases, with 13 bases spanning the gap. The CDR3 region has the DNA TGTGCCAGCAGTTCTACCGGACTGGGCCTCCACTTT. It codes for CASSSTGLGLHF.

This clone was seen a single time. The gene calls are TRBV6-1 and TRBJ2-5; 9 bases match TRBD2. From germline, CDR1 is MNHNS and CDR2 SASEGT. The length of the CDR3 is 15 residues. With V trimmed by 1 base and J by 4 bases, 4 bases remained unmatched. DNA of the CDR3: TGTGCCAGCAGTGAAGGGGTTAGCGGGAGAGAGACCCAGTACTTC. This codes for CASSEGVSGRETQYF.

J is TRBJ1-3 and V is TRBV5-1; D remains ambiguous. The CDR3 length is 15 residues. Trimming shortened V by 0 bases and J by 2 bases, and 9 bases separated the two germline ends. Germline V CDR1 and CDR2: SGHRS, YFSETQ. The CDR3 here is CASSLEAGPGNTIYF. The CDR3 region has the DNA TGCGCCAGCAGCTTGGAAGCAGGACCTGGAAACACCATATATTTT.

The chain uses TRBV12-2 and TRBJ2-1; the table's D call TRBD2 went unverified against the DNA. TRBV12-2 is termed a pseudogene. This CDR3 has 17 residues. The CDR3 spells CASRPRMLAESYNEQFF. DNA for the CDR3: TGTGCAAGTCGCCCCCGGATGCTAGCGGAATCCTACAATGAGCAGTTCTTC.

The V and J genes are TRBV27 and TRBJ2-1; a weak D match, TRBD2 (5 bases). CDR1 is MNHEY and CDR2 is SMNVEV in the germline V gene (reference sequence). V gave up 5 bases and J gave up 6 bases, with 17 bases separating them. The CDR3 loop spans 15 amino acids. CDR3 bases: TGTGCCAGCAGTACTGGACTTCGACCCTCCAATGAGCAGTTCTTC. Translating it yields CASSTGLRPSNEQFF.

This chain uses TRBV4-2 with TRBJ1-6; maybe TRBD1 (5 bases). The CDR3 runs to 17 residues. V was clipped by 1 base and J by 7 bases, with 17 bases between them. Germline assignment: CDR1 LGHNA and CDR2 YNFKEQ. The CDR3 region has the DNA TGTGCCAGCAGCCAAGCAATCCCCGGGACGGCAAATTCACCCCTCCACTTT. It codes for CASSQAIPGTANSPLHF.

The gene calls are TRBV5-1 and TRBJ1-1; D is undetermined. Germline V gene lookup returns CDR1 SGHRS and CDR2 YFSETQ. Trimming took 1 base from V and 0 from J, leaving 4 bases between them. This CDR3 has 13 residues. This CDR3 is CASSLSMNTEAFF. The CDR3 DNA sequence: TGCGCCAGCAGCTTGTCTATGAACACTGAAGCTTTCTTT.

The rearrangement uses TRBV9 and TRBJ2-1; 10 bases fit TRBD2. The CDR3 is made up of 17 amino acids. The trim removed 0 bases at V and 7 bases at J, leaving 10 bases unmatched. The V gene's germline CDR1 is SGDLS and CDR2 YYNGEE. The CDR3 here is CASSVGGLAGVGNEQFF. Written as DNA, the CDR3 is TGTGCCAGCAGCGTAGGGGGCCTAGCGGGAGTAGGGAATGAGCAGTTCTTC.

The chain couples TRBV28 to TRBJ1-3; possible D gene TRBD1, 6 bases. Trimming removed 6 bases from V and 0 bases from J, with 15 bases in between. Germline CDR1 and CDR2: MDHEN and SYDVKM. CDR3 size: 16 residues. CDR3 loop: CASRPGDTSSGNTIYF. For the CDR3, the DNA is TGTGCCAGCAGACCTGGGGACACCAGCTCTGGAAACACCATATATTTT.

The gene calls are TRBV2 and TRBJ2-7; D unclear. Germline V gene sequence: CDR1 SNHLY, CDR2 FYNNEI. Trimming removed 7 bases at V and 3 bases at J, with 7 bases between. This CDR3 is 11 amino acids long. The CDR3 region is CASTLDYEQYF. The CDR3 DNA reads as TGTGCCAGCACTTTAGACTACGAGCAGTACTTC.

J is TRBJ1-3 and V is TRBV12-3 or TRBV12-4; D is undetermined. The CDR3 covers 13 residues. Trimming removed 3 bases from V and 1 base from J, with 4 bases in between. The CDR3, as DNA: TGTGCCAGCAGTTTTTTTTCTGGAAACACCATATATTTT. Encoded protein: CASSFFSGNTIYF.

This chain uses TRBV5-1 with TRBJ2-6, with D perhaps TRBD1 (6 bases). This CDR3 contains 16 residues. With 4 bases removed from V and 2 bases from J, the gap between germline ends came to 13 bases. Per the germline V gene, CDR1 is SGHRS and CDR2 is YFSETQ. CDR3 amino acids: CASSGDRSAGANVLTF. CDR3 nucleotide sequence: TGCGCCAGCAGCGGCGACAGGTCGGCTGGGGCCAACGTCCTGACTTTC.

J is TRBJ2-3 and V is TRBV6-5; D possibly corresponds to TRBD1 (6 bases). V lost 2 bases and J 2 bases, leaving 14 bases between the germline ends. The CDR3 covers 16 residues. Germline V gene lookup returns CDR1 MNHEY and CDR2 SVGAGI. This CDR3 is CASSYVGTTYTDTQYF. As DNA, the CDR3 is TGTGCCAGCAGTTACGTCGGGACAACCTACACAGATACGCAGTATTTT.

The CDR3 nucleotides are TGTGCCAGCAGCTTGTCGAGGTCTAATGAAAAACTGTTTTTT. This encodes CASSLSRSNEKLFF. The chain employs TRBV7-9 and TRBJ1-4; D is ambiguous. Germline CDR1 is SEHNR and CDR2 is FQNEAQ (reference sequence). Trimming cost V 3 bases and J 3 bases, with 8 bases left between them. The CDR3 totals 14 residues.

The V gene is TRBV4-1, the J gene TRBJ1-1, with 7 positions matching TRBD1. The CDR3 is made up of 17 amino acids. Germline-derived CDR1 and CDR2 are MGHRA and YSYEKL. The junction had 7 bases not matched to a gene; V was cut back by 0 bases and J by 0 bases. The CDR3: CASSQEGGRGLNTEAFF. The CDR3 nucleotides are TGCGCCAGCAGCCAAGAAGGGGGGAGGGGGCTGAACACTGAAGCTTTCTTT.

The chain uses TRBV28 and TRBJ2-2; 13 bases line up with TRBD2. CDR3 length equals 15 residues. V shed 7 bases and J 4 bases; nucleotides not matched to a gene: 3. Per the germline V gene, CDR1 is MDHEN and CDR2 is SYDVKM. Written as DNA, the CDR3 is TGTGCCAGCACCGGACTAGCGGGAGCCACCGGGGAGCTGTTTTTT. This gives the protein CASTGLAGATGELFF.

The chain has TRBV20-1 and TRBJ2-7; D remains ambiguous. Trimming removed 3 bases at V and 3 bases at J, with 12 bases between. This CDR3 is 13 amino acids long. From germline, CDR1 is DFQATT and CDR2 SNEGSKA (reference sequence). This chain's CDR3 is CSASKLGFYEQYF. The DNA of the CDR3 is TGCAGTGCTAGTAAGTTGGGATTCTACGAGCAGTACTTC.

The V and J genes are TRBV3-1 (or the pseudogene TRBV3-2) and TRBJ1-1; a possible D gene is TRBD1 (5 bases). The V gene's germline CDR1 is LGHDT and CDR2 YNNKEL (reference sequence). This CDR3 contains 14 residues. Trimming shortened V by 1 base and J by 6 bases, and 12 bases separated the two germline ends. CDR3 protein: CASSQGAGGAEAFF. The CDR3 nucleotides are TGTGCCAGCAGCCAAGGGGCGGGGGGTGCTGAAGCTTTCTTT.